This TCR beta chain was sequenced during a study of T cells in Graves' hyperthyroidism and ophthalmopathy. Concerning this clonotype itself: The antigen remains undetermined.

V was clipped by 6 bases and J by 9 bases; unmatched bases: 6. This CDR3 is 13 amino acids long. Germline lookup yields CDR1 SNHLY and CDR2 FYNNEI. The study based diagnoses on clinical symptoms, serum thyroxine and TRAb, thyroid ultrasound and orbital computed tomography. Researchers took RNA transcripts and amplified the TCR beta CDR3 regions from them. TCR CDR3 underwent first-round RT-PCR with the HTBI primer set. In TCRdb, the multiplex PCR reads were re-called with MiXCR into one record per CDR3 protein. The repertoire consists of 550,000 to 800,000 distinct CDR3 sequences, with 17% occurring once and the leading ten covering around 15%. Points from the study as a whole: Most clonotypes that expanded in the thyroid above 0.001 also showed up in blood.

The sequencing input was blood. This clonotype was obtained from a man aged 50 to 60 with Graves' hyperthyroidism. The chain links TRBV2 to TRBJ2-1, with 9 bases aligning to TRBD1. CDR3 residues: CASRGQGNTEQFF. In DNA form, the CDR3 reads TGTGCCAGCAGGGGACAGGGTAATACTGAGCAGTTCTTC.